These 27 T cell receptor beta chains were sequenced from one sample in a study of blood T cells in healthy people across ages. Then a second PCR, running about 6 to 12 cycles, was carried out with a sample-barcoded 5' primer and a J-beta primer mix. TCRdb passed the 5' RACE reads through MiXCR, listing each CDR3 protein once. The repertoire has around 1,000,000 distinct CDR3 sequences, under 30% of them found once; the top ten carry 0.75%. This sample also belongs to another study, concerning T cells of mothers and their children.

Sample: blood. Every receptor here comes from a girl aged 2-10 years in good health.

The chain joins TRBV6-1 to TRBJ1-2, with D unclear. V was pared by 5 bases and J by 2 bases, with 12 bases between. The length of the CDR3 is 14 residues. Per the germline V gene, CDR1 is MNHNS and CDR2 is SASEGT. CDR3 amino acids: CASSSTAGNYGYTF. DNA of the CDR3: TGTGCCAGCAGTTCGACGGCCGGGAACTATGGCTACACCTTC.

The genes are TRBV2 and TRBJ2-1; TRBD1 matches at 7 bases. The CDR3 covers 14 residues. The germline V gene has CDR1 SNHLY and CDR2 FYNNEI. Losses at the gene ends were 6 bases for V and 3 bases for J; bases not matched to a gene: 5. CDR3 sequence (DNA): TGTGCCAGCAGCCGGGACAGAATCTACAATGAGCAGTTCTTC. Residues: CASSRDRIYNEQFF.

This clonotype occurred a few times. The rearrangement uses TRBV4-1 and TRBJ2-7, with D perhaps matching TRBD2 (5 bases). This CDR3 is built from 13 residues. Germline lookup yields CDR1 MGHRA and CDR2 YSYEKL. V shed 0 bases and J shed 9 bases, with 12 bases lying between them. The CDR3 reads CASSQDTGIGQYF. The CDR3 region has the DNA TGCGCCAGCAGCCAAGATACGGGAATCGGGCAGTACTTC.

The chain combines TRBV7-2 with TRBJ2-5; TRBD2 agrees at 9 bases. The J segment lost 5 bases and the V segment lost 5 bases, leaving 12 bases of the junction unmatched. CDR3 length: 16 residues. Germline values: CDR1 SGHTA, CDR2 FQGNSA. As DNA, the CDR3 is TGTGCCAGCAGCCCAAGGCGGGGGGGCCCAACGGAGACCCAGTACTTC. Amino acids: CASSPRRGGPTETQYF.

V usage is TRBV3-1 and J usage is TRBJ2-3; 10 bases map to TRBD2. CDR3 size: 20 residues. Unmatched junction bases numbered 16, after V lost 0 bases and J lost 4 bases. The germline V gene has CDR1 LGHDT and CDR2 YNNKEL (reference sequence). The CDR3 bases are TGTGCCAGCAGCCAAGAAAACCAGCTTGGGCTAGCGGGAGAGTCAGATACGCAGTATTTT. Its translation is CASSQENQLGLAGESDTQYF.

This clonotype has just a few counts. The chain joins TRBV20-1 to TRBJ1-1, with D uncertain. CDR1 and CDR2 (germline): DFQATT, SNEGSKA (reference sequence). This CDR3 region has 12 residues. The CDR3 DNA follows: TGCAGGGTACGGGGTGGGGACACTGAAGCTTTCTTT. It encodes CRVRGGDTEAFF.

V and J are TRBV7-2 and TRBJ2-5; 9 bases match TRBD1. Germline V lookup: CDR1 SGHTA, CDR2 FQGNSA. V lost 3 bases and J lost 2; bases outside the gene matches: 7. The CDR3 is made up of 16 amino acids. CDR3 sequence reads: CASSFIGQGFQETQYF. The DNA for the CDR3 is TGTGCCAGCAGCTTCATCGGACAGGGGTTTCAAGAGACCCAGTACTTC.

CDR3 amino acids: CASSRSGIVQAQYF. The CDR3 bases are TGTGCCAGCAGCCGTAGCGGGATAGTTCAGGCCCAGTACTTC. This chain links TRBV3-1 with TRBJ2-5; TRBD2 aligns across 8 bases. V gave up 4 bases and J gave up 9 bases; unmatched junction bases: 10. CDR1 LGHDT and CDR2 YNNKEL come from the germline V gene (reference sequence). This CDR3 is 14 amino acids long.

Only a few counts were recorded for this clonotype. V is TRBV20-1 and J is TRBJ2-1, with 9 bases that match TRBD2. Germline CDR1 is DFQATT and CDR2 is SNEGSKA (reference sequence). The CDR3 has 17 amino acids. V lost 2 bases, J lost 7 bases, and 15 bases stayed unmatched. The CDR3 sequence: CSARPWVAGASWNEQFF. Written as DNA, the CDR3 is TGCAGTGCTAGACCCTGGGTAGCGGGAGCAAGTTGGAATGAGCAGTTCTTC.

V and J are TRBV29-1 and TRBJ2-1; D is ambiguous. Per germline, CDR1 SQVTM and CDR2 ANQGSEA. The CDR3 is 13 amino acids. V lost 6 bases, J lost 4 bases, and 13 bases lay in between. CDR3 sequence reads: CSVRDSDYNEQFF. The DNA of the CDR3 is TGCAGCGTCCGAGACTCCGATTACAATGAGCAGTTCTTC.

This clonotype has just a few counts. This chain connects TRBV11-1 to TRBJ2-5; 8 bases are a match to TRBD1. The CDR3 is 16 amino acids. Unmatched junction bases numbered 8, after V lost 5 bases and J lost 0 bases. CDR1 SGHAT and CDR2 FQDESV come from the germline V gene (reference sequence). The CDR3 loop reads CASSPRTGWDQETQYF. CDR3 nucleotide sequence: TGTGCCAGCAGCCCCCGGACAGGGTGGGACCAAGAGACCCAGTACTTC.

This rearrangement joins TRBV7-3 to TRBJ2-5; TRBD2 matches 7 bases. The CDR3 contains 16 residues. The ends lost 2 bases at V and 4 bases at J; junction bases unmatched: 10. Germline CDR1 and CDR2: SGHTA and FQGTGA. CDR3 nucleotide sequence: TGTGCCAGCAGCTTACTGGGCCCGGGGGGTAGAGAGACCCAGTACTTC. This gives the protein CASSLLGPGGRETQYF. Full variable domain (remainder filled in from reference TRBV7-3 and TRBJ2-5): GAGVSQTPSNKVTEKGKYVELRCDPISGHTALYWYRQSLGQGPEFLIYFQGTGAADDSGLPNDRFFAVRPEGSVSTLKIQRTERGDSAVYLCASSLLGPGGRETQYFGPGTRLLVL.

This chain connects TRBV27 to TRBJ2-6; 9 bases map to TRBD1. The CDR3 has 21 residues. Germline V gene data show CDR1 as MNHEY and CDR2 as SMNVEV (reference sequence). Germline trimming cut 4 bases from V and 6 bases from J; bases unmatched to any gene: 22. CDR3 region: CASSSPRPFGQGNIVANVLTF. The CDR3 coding sequence is TGTGCCAGCAGTTCTCCTCGACCCTTCGGACAGGGGAATATAGTGGCCAACGTCCTGACTTTC. Complete variable domain (other parts from reference TRBV27 and TRBJ2-6): EAQVTQNPRYLITVTGKKLTVTCSQNMNHEYMSWYRQDPGLGLRQIYYSMNVEVTDKGDVPEGYKVSRKEKRNFPLILESPSPNQTSLYFCASSSPRPFGQGNIVANVLTFGAGSRLTVL.

This clonotype has a handful of counts. This chain links TRBV4-1 with TRBJ1-5, with D hard to call. CDR3 length equals 15 residues. The V and J ends lost 5 bases and 7 bases respectively, with 18 bases between them. Germline-derived CDR1 and CDR2 are MGHRA and YSYEKL. The chain's CDR3 is CASSSTEKEGQPQHF. The CDR3 DNA reads TGCGCCAGCAGCTCCACCGAGAAGGAAGGACAGCCCCAGCATTTT.

This clonotype was counted ten times or more. This chain joins TRBV7-2 and TRBJ2-7; tentative D call: TRBD2 (5 bases). The CDR3 is made up of 13 amino acids. CDR1 is SGHTA, CDR2 FQGNSA, per germline. The V end was cut by 5 bases, the J end by 0 bases, with 8 bases between. The CDR3 is CASSLDYSYEQYF. For the CDR3, the DNA is TGTGCCAGCAGCCTTGACTACTCCTACGAGCAGTACTTC. The whole variable domain, remainder taken from reference TRBV7-2 and TRBJ2-7, is GAGVSQSPSNKVTEKGKDVELRCDPISGHTALYWYRQSLGQGLEFLIYFQGNSAPDKSGLPSDRFSAERTGGSVSTLTIQRTQQEDSAVYLCASSLDYSYEQYFGPGTRLTVT.

This clonotype came up a few times. CDR3 in amino acids: CASSYTGTGWALSGNTIYF. CDR3 sequence (DNA): TGTGCCAGCAGCTACACCGGGACAGGGTGGGCCCTCTCTGGAAACACCATATATTTT. This chain links TRBV12-3 or TRBV12-4 with TRBJ1-3; TRBD1 matches at 9 bases. With V trimmed by 6 bases and J by 0 bases, 15 bases remained unmatched. The CDR3 loop spans 19 amino acids.

This clonotype has just a few counts. The V call is TRBV28, the J call TRBJ2-5; possibly TRBD2 for D (6 bases). The germline gives CDR1 MDHEN, CDR2 SYDVKM. The V and J ends lost 5 bases and 0 bases respectively, with 13 bases between them. This CDR3 contains 15 residues. The CDR3 DNA reads as TGTGCCAGCAGTCCCCGGCGGGACTACCAAGAGACCCAGTACTTC. Amino acids: CASSPRRDYQETQYF.

In its sample, this clonotype was seen a few times. The chain uses TRBV13 and TRBJ2-3, with TRBD1 as a possible D gene (5 bases). Trimming removed 0 bases at V and 6 bases at J, with 13 bases between. Germline loops: CDR1 PRHDT, CDR2 FYEKMQ (reference sequence). CDR3 size: 15 residues. The DNA of the CDR3 is TGTGCCAGCAGCTTAGGGGACACCGATAGGGATACGCAGTATTTT. Its translation is CASSLGDTDRDTQYF.

The V and J genes are TRBV5-5 and TRBJ1-1; D perhaps matches TRBD1 (6 bases). Trimming shortened V by 4 bases and J by 0 bases, and 13 bases separated the two germline ends. Per germline, CDR1 SGHKS and CDR2 YYEKEE (reference sequence). This CDR3 spans 15 amino acids. CDR3 loop: CASSSYRELNTEAFF. The CDR3 DNA reads as TGTGCCAGCAGCAGCTACAGGGAATTGAACACTGAAGCTTTCTTT.

The chain carries TRBV6-5 and TRBJ2-7; 12 positions match TRBD1. Germline V CDR1 and CDR2: MNHEY, SVGAGI. This CDR3 is 16 amino acids long. V was clipped by 0 bases and J by 3 bases; unmatched bases: 3. CDR3 sequence reads: CASSYSGTGGLYEQYF. CDR3 sequence (DNA): TGTGCCAGCAGTTACTCGGGGACAGGGGGCCTCTACGAGCAGTACTTC.

The chain carries TRBV7-8 and TRBJ2-2; 8 bases align to TRBD1. Germline lookup yields CDR1 SGHVS and CDR2 FQNEAQ. Trimming at V came to 2 bases and at J to 3 bases, leaving 2 bases not matched to a gene. The CDR3 is 15 residues long. The CDR3 loop is CASSLQGADTGELFF. The CDR3 DNA is TGTGCCAGCAGCTTACAGGGGGCTGACACCGGGGAGCTGTTTTTT.

There are a few counts of this clonotype. Likely a read error: the CDR3 ends without its conserved phenylalanine or tryptophan. The chain combines TRBV4-3 with TRBJ2-3; 11 bases are a match to TRBD2. Per germline, CDR1 LGHNA and CDR2 YSLEER. CDR3 length equals 20 residues. The J segment lost 2 bases and the V segment lost 0 bases, leaving 13 bases of the junction unmatched. The CDR3 DNA reads TGCGCCAGCAGCCAAGATCTAGCGGGGGGCCTAATACCTTCCACAGATACGCAGTATCTT. Residues: CASSQDLAGGLIPSTDTQYL.

The chain recombines TRBV6-1 with TRBJ2-3; D not certain. This CDR3 is built from 16 residues. CDR1 is MNHNS and CDR2 is SASEGT in the germline V gene. The V and J ends lost 3 bases and 5 bases respectively, with 18 bases between them. The CDR3 loop is CASSDSTPVILDTQYF. For the CDR3, the DNA is TGTGCCAGCAGTGATTCGACCCCGGTAATCCTAGATACGCAGTATTTT.

The V gene is TRBV29-1, the J gene TRBJ2-1; TRBD2 matches 8 bases. After removal of 7 bases from V and 4 bases from J, the junction contained 9 bases not matched to a gene. Germline V lookup: CDR1 SQVTM, CDR2 ANQGSEA. This CDR3 has 14 residues. This CDR3 reads CSAGLVGPYNEQFF. CDR3 bases: TGCAGCGCGGGACTAGTGGGGCCTTACAATGAGCAGTTCTTC.

V is TRBV14 and J is TRBJ2-5, with D perhaps matching TRBD2 (5 bases). Germline V gives CDR1 SGHDN, CDR2 FVKESK. The V gene lost 0 bases and the J gene lost 3 bases, with 14 bases spanning the gap. There are 16 residues in the CDR3. In DNA, the CDR3 is TGTGCCAGCAGCCAAGATCGGGTCCTCGGGGAAGAGACCCAGTACTTC. Translated: CASSQDRVLGEETQYF.

This clonotype appeared a few times. The J gene is TRBJ1-4, the V gene TRBV4-3; D is unresolved. The V and J ends lost 0 bases and 5 bases respectively, with 10 bases between them. This CDR3 has 15 residues. The germline CDR1 and CDR2 sequences are LGHNA and YSLEER. The CDR3 nucleotides read TGCGCCAGCAGCCAAGAACTTGGGTCCAATGAAAAACTGTTTTTT. Translating gives CASSQELGSNEKLFF.

This clonotype was observed a handful of times. V and J are TRBV3-1 and TRBJ2-5; D is perhaps TRBD1 or TRBD2 (5 bases each). The CDR3 contains 14 residues. V was shortened by 3 bases and J by 5 bases, with 13 bases between the two germline ends. CDR1 is LGHDT, CDR2 YNNKEL, per germline (reference sequence). The CDR3 region is CASSQWDLGETQYF. CDR3 in DNA: TGTGCCAGCAGCCAGTGGGACCTAGGGGAGACCCAGTACTTC.